The rows below give T cell receptor beta chains drawn from one sample of a study of response to subunit inactivated influenza vaccine. TCRdb reanalysed the RT-PCR reads using MiXCR and keeps one entry per CDR3 protein. The profile shows 160,000 or so distinct CDR3 sequences, 11% of them singletons. The specimen was non-naive T cells sorted from PBMCs, collected about 40 days after vaccination. The receptors shown here come from a man aged 45 to 65 who received an inactivated influenza vaccine. Each CDR3 is given with its conserved first and last residue. The D gene is left open where the match is weak. Where a row states a size, it is once, few, many or the class of an expanded clone; other rows omit it.

>.|TRBJ1-3|.|TRBV29-1
TGCAGCGCGGCAGGGATCTCTGGAAACACCATATATTTT
CSAAGISGNTIYF
>.|TRBJ2-3|few|TRBV5-1
TGCGCCAGCAGCGCGGGACTCAAAGGACGGTCAGATACGCAGTATTTT
CASSAGLKGRSDTQYF
>TRBD1|TRBJ2-2|many|TRBV12-3/TRBV12-4
TGTGCCAGCAGCAACAGGGGTAGAACCGGGGAGCTGTTTTTT
CASSNRGRTGELFF
>TRBD1|TRBJ1-2|few|TRBV2
TGTGCCAGCAGTTTAGGGACAGGAGGGACCTATGGCTACACCTTC
CASSLGTGGTYGYTF
>.|TRBJ1-2|few|TRBV7-6
TGTGCCATTGGGGGTGCCTATGGCTACACCTTC
CAIGGAYGYTF
>TRBD2|TRBJ2-5|.|TRBV27
TGTGCCAGCAGTTTTAGCGGGAGAGTTGAAGAGACCCAGTACTTC
CASSFSGRVEETQYF
>.|TRBJ2-5|.|TRBV20-1
TGCAGTGCTAGAGAGACCCTGGGGAGAGAGACCCAGTACTTC
CSARETLGRETQYF
>TRBD2|TRBJ2-5|.|TRBV12-3/TRBV12-4
TGTGCCAGCAGTTTGGGGGGGAAGACCCAGTACTTC
CASSLGGKTQYF
>TRBD1|TRBJ1-1|.|TRBV6-1
TGTGCCAGCAGACCCTACCTGCGGACAGGGAGGGACACTGAAGCTTTCTTT
CASRPYLRTGRDTEAFF
>TRBD2|TRBJ2-3|many|TRBV10-3
TGTGCCATCAGTGATCCGGAAGCGGGAGGCGCGACAGATACGCAGTATTTT
CAISDPEAGGATDTQYF
>TRBD2|TRBJ2-1|many|TRBV20-1
TGCAGTGCTAGAGGGTTGTTAGCGGGGGCCTCCTACAATGAGCAGTTCTTC
CSARGLLAGASYNEQFF
>.|TRBJ2-7|.|TRBV21-1
TGTGCCAGCAGCAAAGGTCGGTGTGGCTCGGACTACGAGCAGTACTTC
CASSKGRCGSDYEQYF
>.|TRBJ2-5|few|TRBV6-1
TGTGCCAGCAGTGAAGAGACCCAGTACTTC
CASSEETQYF
>TRBD1|TRBJ2-1|few|TRBV11-3
TGTGCCAGCAGCTCTGGACAGGTGTTCTACAATGAGCAGTTCTTC
CASSSGQVFYNEQFF
>.|TRBJ1-4|few|TRBV4-1
TGCGCCAGCAGCCAAGATTGGTTCTCAACTAATGAAAAACTGTTTTTT
CASSQDWFSTNEKLFF
>.|TRBJ2-7|many|TRBV15
TGTGCCACCAGCAGAGATGGGCCAAGGGGAATCTACGAGCAGTACTTC
CATSRDGPRGIYEQYF
>.|TRBJ1-1|.|TRBV27
TGTGCCAGCAGCCGTACAGCCACTGAAGCTTTCTTT
CASSRTATEAFF
>.|TRBJ1-6|few|TRBV6-1
TGTGCCAGCACTATTAGAACAGGGATCGACTCACCCCTCCACTTT
CASTIRTGIDSPLHF
>.|TRBJ2-7|.|TRBV6-2/TRBV6-3
TGTGCCAGCAGTCCTCGGGGGCGTACCTACGAGCAGTACTTC
CASSPRGRTYEQYF
>.|TRBJ2-3|many|TRBV5-1
TGCGCCAGCAGGGACCTTTACACAGATACGCAGTATTTT
CASRDLYTDTQYF
>.|TRBJ2-3|many|TRBV19
TGTGCCACGCAGGACCGAGATACGCAGTATTTT
CATQDRDTQYF
>TRBD2|TRBJ2-7|.|TRBV6-2/TRBV6-3
TGTGCCAGCAGTTACAATAGCGGGACTACTTCCTACGAGCAGTACTTC
CASSYNSGTTSYEQYF
>.|TRBJ1-6|few|TRBV7-2
TGTGCCAGCAGCTCGGACAGACGACCCCTCCACTTT
CASSSDRRPLHF
>TRBD1|TRBJ2-4|few|TRBV15
TGTGCCACAGAGGACAGGGGGGGGAACATTCAGTACTTC
CATEDRGGNIQYF
>.|TRBJ1-1|.|TRBV20-1
TGCAGTGCTAATGAGGTTCAGGGAGCTTTCTTT
CSANEVQGAFF
>.|TRBJ1-1|few|TRBV9
TGTGCCAGCAGCGTAGGCCACAGAAACACTGAAGCTTTCTTT
CASSVGHRNTEAFF
>.|TRBJ1-2|few|TRBV7-9
TGTGCCAGCAGCCAACGAGACGGAGCCGTGGGCTATGGCTACACCTTC
CASSQRDGAVGYGYTF
>.|TRBJ1-1|.|TRBV4-2
TGTGCCAGCAGCCAAGAAAGAGTCACTGAAGCTTTCTTT
CASSQERVTEAFF
>.|TRBJ2-7|few|TRBV7-8
TGTGCCAGCAGCCTTAACAGGGATGACGAGCAGTACTTC
CASSLNRDDEQYF
>.|TRBJ2-3|few|TRBV5-1
TGCGCCAGCAGCAAGGACCCCTCTAGCACAGATACGCAGTATTTT
CASSKDPSSTDTQYF
>TRBD2|TRBJ2-1|few|TRBV20-1
TGCAGTGCCGACGAAACGGGACTAGCGGGGGGGGTCGATGAGCAGTTCTTC
CSADETGLAGGVDEQFF
>.|TRBJ2-2|few|TRBV7-2
TGTGCCAGCAGCTCGAATCGCGTTAACACCGGGGAGCTGTTTTTT
CASSSNRVNTGELFF
>.|TRBJ1-5|once|TRBV2
TGTGCCAGCAGCGCGATCGGGTCCCAGCATTTT
CASSAIGSQHF
>.|TRBJ1-1|.|TRBV12-3/TRBV12-4
TGTGCCAGCAGTTCAGGGTCGTCGGCTTTCTTT
CASSSGSSAFF
>.|TRBJ1-1|.|TRBV20-1
TGCAGTGCTACAGGGGCCCAGGGGAGCATGAACACTGAAGCTTTCTTT
CSATGAQGSMNTEAFF
>TRBD1|TRBJ2-7|.|TRBV18
TGTGCCAGCTCACGAGGGCCCGGGACAGACTCCTACGAGCAGTACTTC
CASSRGPGTDSYEQYF
>.|TRBJ2-1|.|TRBV5-1
TGCGCCAGCACCGATGGAGGGTCGGGGTACAATGAGCAGTTCTTC
CASTDGGSGYNEQFF
>.|TRBJ2-2|many|TRBV18
TGTGCCAGCTCACCAGGGGGCACCGGGGAGCTGTTTTTT
CASSPGGTGELFF
>.|TRBJ2-5|.|TRBV28
TGTGCCAGCAGTGCCCCAGCGTTCCAAGAGACCCAGTACTTC
CASSAPAFQETQYF
>TRBD1|TRBJ1-1|few|TRBV7-2
TGTGCCAGCAGCGAGGGACAGATTGGTTTGGGCACTGAAGCTTTCTTT
CASSEGQIGLGTEAFF
>TRBD1|TRBJ2-5|few|TRBV2
TGTGCCAGCAGCGGGGACAGCCAAGAGACCCAGTACTTC
CASSGDSQETQYF
>TRBD1|TRBJ2-1|many|TRBV5-1
TGCGCCAGCAGCACCGGGACAGGGAACTACAATGAGCAGTTCTTC
CASSTGTGNYNEQFF
>TRBD2|TRBJ2-1|few|TRBV5-8
TGTGCCAGCAGCCTCAGCGGGGGGGCCTACAATGAGCAGTTCTTC
CASSLSGGAYNEQFF
>.|TRBJ1-5|.|TRBV6-5
TGTGCCAGCAGTTACTCGGGGGGCGGAAATCAGCCCCAGCATTTT
CASSYSGGGNQPQHF
>.|TRBJ1-3|.|TRBV6-5
TGTGCCAGCAGTTACAGCCAGGGTAGGAGATCTGGAAACACCATATATTTT
CASSYSQGRRSGNTIYF
>TRBD1|TRBJ2-5|many|TRBV20-1
TGCAGTGCTAGAGATCAGAGGACAGGACAAGAGACCCAGTACTTC
CSARDQRTGQETQYF
>.|TRBJ1-4|many|TRBV28
TGTGCCAGCAGTTTAAACGGGCCCTCAACTAATGAAAAACTGTTTTTT
CASSLNGPSTNEKLFF
>TRBD2|TRBJ2-1|.|TRBV19
TGTGCCAGTAGTATAGTGACTAGCATCCATGAGCAGTTCTTC
CASSIVTSIHEQFF
>TRBD1|TRBJ2-5|.|TRBV7-9
TGTGCCAGCACCCTTTCGGGACAGGGTGAAAAGACCCAGTACTTC
CASTLSGQGEKTQYF
>.|TRBJ2-5|.|TRBV29-1
TGCAGCGGAAGACAGTCCAACTACCAGGAGACCCAGTACTTC
CSGRQSNYQETQYF
>.|TRBJ2-5|.|TRBV4-3
TGCGCCAGCAGCCAAGTGGGGCAGGCGGGAGAGACCCAGTACTTC
CASSQVGQAGETQYF
>.|TRBJ2-2|.|TRBV4-2
TGTGCCAGCAGCCAAGGATTTTCGCCTACGGACACCGGGGAGCTGTTTTTT
CASSQGFSPTDTGELFF
>TRBD1|TRBJ1-1|few|TRBV6-2/TRBV6-3
TGTGCCAGCAGCACGACAGGGGGACTTACTGAAGCTTTCTTT
CASSTTGGLTEAFF
>.|TRBJ2-1|few|TRBV19
TGTGCCAGTAGTATTAACTGGCGCGATGAGCAGTTCTTC
CASSINWRDEQFF